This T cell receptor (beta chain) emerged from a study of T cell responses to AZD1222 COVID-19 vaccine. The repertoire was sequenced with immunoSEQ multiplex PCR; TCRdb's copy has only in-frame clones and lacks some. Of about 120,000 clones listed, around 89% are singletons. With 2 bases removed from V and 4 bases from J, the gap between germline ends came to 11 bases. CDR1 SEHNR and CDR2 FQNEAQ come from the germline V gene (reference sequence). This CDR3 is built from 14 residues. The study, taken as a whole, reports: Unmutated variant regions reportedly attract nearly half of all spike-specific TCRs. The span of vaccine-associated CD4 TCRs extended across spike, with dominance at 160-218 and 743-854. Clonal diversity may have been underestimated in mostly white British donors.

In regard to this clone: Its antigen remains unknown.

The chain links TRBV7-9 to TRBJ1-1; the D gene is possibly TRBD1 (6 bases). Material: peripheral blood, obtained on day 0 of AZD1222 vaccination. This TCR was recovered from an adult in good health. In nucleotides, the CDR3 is TGTGCCAGCAGCTTATACCTGGGGGCCACTGAAGCTTTCTTT. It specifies CASSLYLGATEAFF.